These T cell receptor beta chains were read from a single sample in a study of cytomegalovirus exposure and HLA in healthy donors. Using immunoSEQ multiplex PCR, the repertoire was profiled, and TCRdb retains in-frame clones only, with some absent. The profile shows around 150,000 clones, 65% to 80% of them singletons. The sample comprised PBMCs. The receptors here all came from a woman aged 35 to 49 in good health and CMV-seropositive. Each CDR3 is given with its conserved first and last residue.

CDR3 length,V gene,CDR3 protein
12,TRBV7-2,CASSFRGQGYTF
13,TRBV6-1,CASVAGGLDTQYF
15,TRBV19,CASRELVRDVDGYTF
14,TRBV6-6,CASSSRGRGNTQYF
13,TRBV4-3,CASSQGSSTEAFF
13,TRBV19,CASSTTGGNGYTF
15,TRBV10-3,CAISALAGDTGELFF
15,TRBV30,CAWSVAGGAYNEQFF
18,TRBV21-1,CASFPENVRQGSVYGYTF
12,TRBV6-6,CASSSTEGEAFF
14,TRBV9,CASGTGGGTDTQYF
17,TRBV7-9,CASSFGLAGGRFYEQYF
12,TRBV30,CAPPPGDTEAFF
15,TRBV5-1,CASGLEQGSINEQFF
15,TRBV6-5,CASSYYRGWTEKLFF
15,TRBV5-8,CASSLGLAGSDTQYF
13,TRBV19,CASSRDSGEKLFF
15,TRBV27,CASSSYWGANYGYTF
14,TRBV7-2,CASSLARGGDTQYF
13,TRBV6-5,CASSPGLEYEQYF
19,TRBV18,CASSPLPSGGAGSYNEQFF
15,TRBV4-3,CASSQEDRVGTEAFF
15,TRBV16,CASSQSSRESGTQYF
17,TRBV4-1,CASSQEPSGGLADTQYF
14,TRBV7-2,CASSLAGQGRSYTF
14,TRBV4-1,CASSLGTGTSPLHF
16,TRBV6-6,CASREIGLAGGWEQFF
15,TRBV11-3,CASSLLLAGVNEQFF
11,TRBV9,CASSVNNEQFF
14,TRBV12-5,CASGIPPREETQYF
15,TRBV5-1,CASSFRLAGGLEQFF